This T cell receptor (beta chain) was retrieved from a study of blood T cells in healthy people across ages. The study, taken as a whole, reports: Naive T cell percentage by flow cytometry tracked strongly with beta diversity. Unsorted PBMCs prevented conclusive naive versus antigen-experienced comparison.

Regarding this clonotype: Its antigen is not identified.

V was shortened by 5 bases and J by 1 base, with 17 bases between the two germline ends. This CDR3 is 16 amino acids long. The germline CDR1 and CDR2 sequences are PRHDT and FYEKMQ (reference sequence). Per sample, a minimum of 7 million PBMCs were isolated. For the second PCR, which ran for roughly 6 to 11 cycles, a sample-barcoded 5' primer and a J-beta primer mix were used. One entry per CDR3 protein results from TCRdb running MiXCR on the 5' RACE reads. The sample gives fewer than 700,000 distinct CDR3 sequences, 47% of which show up once; 20% to 25% is in the top ten. This chain uses TRBV13 with TRBJ1-1; D unresolved. This clonotype was obtained from a man older than 75 in good health. The sample was blood. Written as DNA, the CDR3 is TGTGCCAGCAGCCCTTTCGGCGGCCAGCCGAACACTGAAGCTTTCTTT. Protein: CASSPFGGQPNTEAFF. Full variable domain (outside the CDR3, taken from reference TRBV13 and TRBJ1-1): AAGVIQSPRHLIKEKRETATLKCYPIPRHDTVYWYQQGPGQDPQFLISFYEKMQSDKGSIPDRFSAQQFSDYHSELNMSSLELGDSALYFCASSPFGGQPNTEAFFGQGTRLTVV.